This passage covers 22 T cell receptor beta chains from one sample sequenced in a study of T cells and Merkel cell carcinoma outcomes. Profiled with immunoSEQ multiplex PCR; TCRdb holds only in-frame clones, not every one. The sample yields about 2,000 clones, around nine tenths seen once. Sequences were obtained from tumor tissue from Merkel cell carcinoma. The receptor source for this set is a human donor with Merkel cell carcinoma.

The chain carries TRBV5-4 and TRBJ2-1, with a tentative D call TRBD1 (5 bases). Trimming removed 3 bases from V and 0 bases from J, with 10 bases in between. Germline CDR1 and CDR2: SGHNT and YYREEE (reference sequence). The CDR3 runs to 15 residues. The CDR3, as DNA: TGTGCCAGCAGCTCCCTCAGGGTCTCCTACAATGAGCAGTTCTTC. This translates into CASSSLRVSYNEQFF. The whole variable domain, filled in from reference TRBV5-4 and TRBJ2-1, reads ETGVTQSPTHLIKTRGQQVTLRCSSQSGHNTVSWYQQALGQGPQFIFQYYREEENGRGNFPPRFSGLQFPNYSSELNVNALELDDSALYLCASSSLRVSYNEQFFGPGTRLTVL.

This rearrangement joins TRBV11-3 to TRBJ2-7; D gene uncertain. Trimming cost V 5 bases and J 4 bases, with 9 bases left between them. Per the germline V gene, CDR1 is SGHNT and CDR2 is YENEEA. The CDR3 has 12 residues. CDR3 nucleotides: TGTGCCAGCAGCCATCCCCATTACGAGCAGTACTTC. It specifies CASSHPHYEQYF.

The count of this clone is one. The rearrangement uses TRBV15 and TRBJ2-7, with TRBD1 matching 11 bases. CDR3 length: 14 residues. The ends lost 3 bases at V and 9 bases at J; junction bases unmatched: 7. CDR1 is LNHNV, CDR2 YYDKDF, per germline (reference sequence). CDR3 nucleotide sequence: TGTGCCACCAGCAGGTTGCGGACAGGGGGCGGGCAGTACTTC. Translating it yields CATSRLRTGGGQYF.

This clone appeared a single time. The chain has TRBV14 and TRBJ1-6, with D uncertain. Per the germline V gene, CDR1 is SGHDN and CDR2 is FVKESK. V shed 1 base and J shed 12 bases, with 7 bases lying between them. The CDR3 loop spans 12 amino acids. The DNA for the CDR3 is TGTGCCAGCAGCCAAGCCCGCGTACCCCTCCACTTT. Its protein product is CASSQARVPLHF.

V usage is TRBV4-1 and J usage is TRBJ2-2; D uncertain. The germline V gene has CDR1 MGHRA and CDR2 YSYEKL. V lost 0 bases and J lost 4, with 12 bases in between. This CDR3 region has 16 residues. The CDR3 DNA is TGCGCCAGCAGCCAAGAAAGTACCATACCCACCGGGGAGCTGTTTTTT. This encodes CASSQESTIPTGELFF.

The chain is built from TRBV14 and TRBJ1-6; D is undetermined. The CDR3 contains 13 residues. V gave up 1 base and J gave up 7 bases, with 5 bases separating them. In germline, CDR1 is SGHDN, CDR2 FVKESK. In DNA form, the CDR3 reads TGTGCCAGCAGCCAAGTAGGGAATTCACCCCTCCACTTT. Protein product: CASSQVGNSPLHF.

The V gene is TRBV6-5, the J gene TRBJ2-7; D remains ambiguous. This CDR3 has 11 amino acids. Trimming pared 6 bases from V and 2 bases from J, leaving 5 bases between. CDR1 is MNHEY, CDR2 SVGAGI, per germline. Here the CDR3 reads CASRTTYEQYF. The CDR3 region has the DNA TGTGCCAGCAGAACTACCTACGAGCAGTACTTC.

The rearrangement links TRBV7-9 to TRBJ1-6; D is possibly TRBD1 (5 bases). Germline CDR1 SEHNR, CDR2 FQNEAQ (reference sequence). V was cut by 2 bases and J by 0 bases, with 8 bases left in between. The CDR3 covers 16 residues. CDR3 DNA sequence: TGTGCCAGCAGCTTATTAGACAGCTCCTATAATTCACCCCTCCACTTT. It encodes CASSLLDSSYNSPLHF. Looking up the rest from reference TRBV7-9 and TRBJ1-6 gives the full variable domain: DTGVSQNPRHKITKRGQNVTFRCDPISEHNRLYWYRQTLGQGPEFLTYFQNEAQLEKSRLLSDRFSAERPKGSFSTLEIQRTEQGDSAMYLCASSLLDSSYNSPLHFGNGTRLTVT.

Remarks on this clone: Other DNA sequences within the sample encode an identical CDR3. V is TRBV9 and J is TRBJ2-2, with D possibly TRBD2 on 5 matching bases. Per germline, CDR1 SGDLS and CDR2 YYNGEE. The CDR3 consists of 13 residues. Trimming cost V 1 base and J 5 bases, with 6 bases left between them. Here the CDR3 reads CASSVTRTGELFF. As DNA, the CDR3 is TGTGCCAGCAGCGTAACTAGAACCGGGGAGCTGTTTTTT. The full variable domain, completed using reference TRBV9 and TRBJ2-2, is DSGVTQTPKHLITATGQRVTLRCSPRSGDLSVYWYQQSLDQGLQFLIQYYNGEERAKGNILERFSAQQFPDLHSELNLSSLELGDSALYFCASSVTRTGELFFGEGSRLTVL.

The chain has TRBV4-2 and TRBJ2-7, with 12 positions matching TRBD2. Germline-derived CDR1 and CDR2 are LGHNA and YNFKEQ. This CDR3 has 15 amino acids. The J segment lost 3 bases and the V segment lost 3 bases, leaving 3 bases of the junction unmatched. Here the CDR3 reads CASSQGTSGFYEQYF. The CDR3 DNA sequence: TGTGCCAGCAGCCAGGGGACTAGCGGGTTCTACGAGCAGTACTTC.

The rearrangement links TRBV6-5 to TRBJ2-5; TRBD1 might be the D (5 bases). The V and J ends lost 6 bases and 2 bases respectively, with 10 bases between them. The CDR3 extends over 13 amino acids. The V gene's germline CDR1 is MNHEY and CDR2 SVGAGI. Here the CDR3 reads CASSPTAQETQYF. DNA for the CDR3: TGTGCCAGCAGCCCGACAGCACAAGAGACCCAGTACTTC.

The chain is built from TRBV9 and TRBJ2-3, with 7 bases lining up with TRBD2. CDR1 is SGDLS and CDR2 is YYNGEE in the germline V gene. The CDR3 runs 16 residues. With 4 bases clipped from V and 1 base from J, the junction kept 9 bases outside the gene matches. In nucleotides, the CDR3 is TGTGCCAGCAGCCAGCGGGGTGGGGTGGGCACAGATACGCAGTATTTT. It codes for CASSQRGGVGTDTQYF.

The chain employs TRBV6-5 and TRBJ2-4; D gene uncertain. Germline values: CDR1 MNHEY, CDR2 SVGAGI. The V and J ends lost 4 bases and 8 bases respectively, with 12 bases between them. The CDR3 sequence is 13 residues long. The CDR3 DNA sequence: TGTGCCAGCAGTTCCCAAGGGTGGGACATTCAGTACTTC. This encodes CASSSQGWDIQYF.

This rearrangement joins TRBV5-4 to TRBJ2-7; D might be TRBD1 (6 bases). Trimming took off 2 bases at V and 6 bases at J, with 12 bases between the two ends. Germline assignment: CDR1 SGHNT and CDR2 YYREEE (reference sequence). CDR3 size: 13 residues. In DNA form, the CDR3 reads TGTGCCAGCAGCTTCAGGGGCAGGGGCGAGCAGTACTTC. Its translation: CASSFRGRGEQYF.

V gene TRBV5-1 combines with J gene TRBJ1-4; no definite D call. V lost 7 bases, J lost 7 bases, and 8 bases lay in between. Germline assignment: CDR1 SGHRS and CDR2 YFSETQ. The CDR3 consists of 11 residues. CDR3 in DNA: TGCGCCAGCCACTCGGGTGAAAAACTGTTTTTT. This encodes CASHSGEKLFF.

This clone came up once. The chain carries TRBV5-1 and TRBJ2-5, with no clear D. Germline V gives CDR1 SGHRS, CDR2 YFSETQ. The CDR3 is 14 amino acids. V shed 4 bases and J shed 4 bases, with 14 bases lying between them. This CDR3 is CASSTGPGAETQYF. CDR3 sequence (DNA): TGCGCCAGCAGCACCGGGCCCGGCGCAGAGACCCAGTACTTC.

This sequence joins TRBV10-3 and TRBJ1-5; tentatively, D is TRBD1 (5 bases). CDR1 is ENHRY and CDR2 is SYGVKD in the germline V gene. Trimming pared 8 bases from V and 6 bases from J, leaving 14 bases between. This CDR3 spans 13 amino acids. The CDR3 sequence: CAIDEGPGQPQHF. CDR3 nucleotides: TGTGCCATCGATGAGGGGCCCGGTCAGCCCCAGCATTTT.

The chain has TRBV5-1 and TRBJ2-7; 11 bases map to TRBD2. The CDR3 covers 15 residues. Germline lookup yields CDR1 SGHRS and CDR2 YFSETQ. Losses at the gene ends were 4 bases for V and 1 base for J; bases not matched to a gene: 4. In DNA form, the CDR3 reads TGCGCCAGCAGCCTTCTAGCGGGGGGTTCCTACGAGCAGTACTTC. Its protein product is CASSLLAGGSYEQYF.

This chain uses TRBV20-1 with TRBJ2-7; a weak D match, TRBD2 (5 bases). Deletions cut 3 bases from V and 9 bases from J, with 9 bases between. Germline CDR1 DFQATT, CDR2 SNEGSKA (reference sequence). This CDR3 comprises 10 residues. CDR3 sequence: CSASGEGQYF. CDR3 sequence (DNA): TGCAGTGCTAGTGGCGAGGGGCAGTACTTC.

This clone has just one count. Sequence at one end of the junction differs from germline and may be a read error. The chain links TRBV11-2 to TRBJ2-3, with D uncertain. Germline CDR1 and CDR2: SGHAT and FQNNGV. The CDR3 is 15 amino acids. In DNA, the CDR3 is TGTGCCAGCAGCCTAGAAGCCCTTTGGACGGATACGCAGTATTTT. Translated: CASSLEALWTDTQYF.

This sequence joins TRBV5-4 and TRBJ1-2, with D tentatively TRBD1 (5 bases). The V and J ends lost 4 bases and 4 bases respectively, with 14 bases between them. The CDR3 loop spans 14 amino acids. Germline V gene lookup returns CDR1 SGHNT and CDR2 YYREEE (reference sequence). For the CDR3, the DNA is TGTGCCAGCAGCGCGGACCGGGACGGCTATGGCTACACCTTC. Amino acid sequence: CASSADRDGYGYTF.

This clone was found a few times. This chain joins TRBV11-2 and TRBJ1-5; D is possibly TRBD1 (6 bases). Germline CDR1 SGHAT, CDR2 FQNNGV. This CDR3 has 14 amino acids. Trimming removed 4 bases at V and 4 bases at J, with 11 bases between. In DNA, the CDR3 is TGTGCCAGCAGCTACACAGGGTCTAATCAGCCCCAGCATTTT. Encoded protein: CASSYTGSNQPQHF.